The 27 T cell receptor beta chains below were found in one sample sequenced in a study of blood T cell repertoires in COVID-19. Produced via immunoSEQ multiplex PCR; TCRdb's table is partial and in-frame only. The sample has some 66,000 clones; less than 85% are singletons. The sequenced sample was peripheral blood. These receptor sequences come from a man aged 55 to 70 with acute or convalescent COVID-19.

The CDR3, as DNA: TGTGCCAGCACCGCGGACAGCCTAAATTCACCCCTCCACTTT. Translating it yields CASTADSLNSPLHF. This rearrangement joins TRBV28 to TRBJ1-6; perhaps TRBD1 as D (6 bases). The V gene's germline CDR1 is MDHEN and CDR2 SYDVKM. The length of the CDR3 is 14 residues. Trimming took 7 bases from V and 7 from J, leaving 14 bases between them.

The CDR3 DNA is TGTGCCAGCTCACCACTCCTGGGGCTGGAGAACACTGAAGCTTTCTTT. Amino acids: CASSPLLGLENTEAFF. This chain uses TRBV18 with TRBJ1-1, with D perhaps matching TRBD1 (5 bases). V lost 1 base and J 1 base, leaving 13 bases between the germline ends. Germline V lookup: CDR1 KGHSH, CDR2 LQKENI. The CDR3 is 16 amino acids.

The genes are TRBV9 and TRBJ2-7; 8 bases line up with TRBD1. The V and J ends lost 2 bases and 7 bases, in that order; junction bases with no gene match: 5. The CDR3 sequence is 13 residues long. Germline CDR1 reads SGDLS; CDR2 reads YYNGEE. CDR3 loop: CASSVQGASEQYV. CDR3 bases: TGTGCCAGCAGCGTTCAGGGGGCTAGTGAGCAGTACGTC.

With regard to this clone: This same CDR3 is encoded by further DNA sequences in the sample. The V gene is TRBV7-2, the J gene TRBJ1-1, with D uncertain. Germline CDR1 is SGHTA and CDR2 is FQGNSA. V was trimmed by 1 base and J by 1 base, leaving 7 bases between them. The CDR3 contains 14 residues. CDR3 DNA sequence: TGTGCCAGCAGCTTAGGTGGAGGGAACACTGAAGCTTTCTTT. It encodes CASSLGGGNTEAFF.

The sample holds one count of this clone. The genes are TRBV19 and TRBJ2-1, with D maybe TRBD1 (8 bases). The V end was cut by 1 base, the J end by 4 bases, with 14 bases between. Germline V gene sequence: CDR1 LNHDA, CDR2 SQIVND (reference sequence). The CDR3 is 16 amino acids. This chain's CDR3 is CASSIAGGGGYNEQFF. The DNA for the CDR3 is TGTGCCAGTAGTATAGCAGGGGGCGGGGGTTACAATGAGCAGTTCTTC.

The CDR3 loop reads CASSMQRQNNSPLHF. As DNA, the CDR3 is TGTGCCAGTAGTATGCAGAGACAGAATAATTCACCCCTCCACTTT. The chain joins TRBV19 to TRBJ1-6, with a weak D call TRBD1 (5 bases). Looked up from germline, CDR1 is LNHDA and CDR2 is SQIVND (reference sequence). Trimming pared 3 bases from V and 5 bases from J, leaving 11 bases between. This CDR3 spans 15 amino acids.

The genes are TRBV11-2 and TRBJ2-1; 10 bases map to TRBD2. Trimming cost V 5 bases and J 3 bases; bases outside gene matches: 4. The CDR3 spans 15 residues. Looked up from germline, CDR1 is SGHAT and CDR2 is FQNNGV. CDR3 region: CASSGWTSGYNEQFF. Written as DNA, the CDR3 is TGTGCCAGCAGCGGGTGGACTAGCGGCTACAATGAGCAGTTCTTC.

V is TRBV24-1 and J is TRBJ2-3; 12 nucleotides agree with TRBD2. Trimming at V came to 4 bases and at J to 5 bases, leaving 3 bases not matched to a gene. The CDR3 spans 15 residues. Looked up from germline, CDR1 is KGHDR and CDR2 is SFDVKD. The CDR3 DNA follows: TGTGCCACCAGTGAACGGGGACTAGCGGGAGATACGCAGTATTTT. Translation: CATSERGLAGDTQYF.

The chain couples TRBV7-7 to TRBJ1-5, with D unclear. V was shortened by 5 bases and J by 11 bases, with 16 bases between the two germline ends. Germline values: CDR1 SSHAT, CDR2 FNYEAQ (reference sequence). The CDR3 runs to 13 residues. The CDR3 bases are TGTGCCAGCAGCCTTACGTCCGGTTCTGCCCAGCATTTT. Translated: CASSLTSGSAQHF. Complete variable domain (other parts from reference TRBV7-7 and TRBJ1-5): GAGVSQSPRYKVTKRGQDVTLRCDPISSHATLYWYQQALGQGPEFLTYFNYEAQPDKSGLPSDRFSAERPEGSISTLTIQRTEQRDSAMYRCASSLTSGSAQHFGDGTRLSIL.

The J gene is TRBJ1-1, the V gene TRBV19; 7 nucleotides match TRBD1. The CDR3 loop spans 13 amino acids. Germline V gene lookup returns CDR1 LNHDA and CDR2 SQIVND (reference sequence). The V segment lost 3 bases and the J segment 9 bases; nucleotides outside the gene matches: 7. DNA of the CDR3: TGTGCCAGTAGTATTACCCCAGGGGGGAAAGCTTTCTTT. Translated: CASSITPGGKAFF.

CDR3 DNA sequence: TGTGCCATCAGTGATTGGGACAGGGGTAGGACTGAAGCTTTCTTT. It specifies CAISDWDRGRTEAFF. This chain connects TRBV10-3 to TRBJ1-1, with TRBD1 matching over 10 bases. Trimming cost V 3 bases and J 5 bases; bases outside gene matches: 6. Germline lookup yields CDR1 ENHRY and CDR2 SYGVKD. This CDR3 is built from 15 residues.

The rearrangement links TRBV13 to TRBJ1-5, with TRBD1 identical over 7 bases. The CDR3 spans 14 residues. Germline CDR1 and CDR2: PRHDT and FYEKMQ (reference sequence). With 5 bases clipped from V and 2 bases from J, the junction kept 3 bases outside the gene matches. The CDR3 sequence is CASSPGQGNQPQHF. CDR3 nucleotide sequence: TGTGCCAGCAGCCCTGGACAGGGCAATCAGCCCCAGCATTTT.

This chain connects TRBV13 to TRBJ2-1; TRBD2 matches 11 bases. The junction had 19 bases not matched to a gene; V was cut back by 2 bases and J by 7 bases. This CDR3 region has 20 residues. Germline loops: CDR1 PRHDT, CDR2 FYEKMQ (reference sequence). The CDR3 loop reads CASSLYLRLAGISEVNEQFF. Here the CDR3 DNA reads TGTGCCAGCAGCTTATATTTGCGACTAGCGGGGATCAGTGAGGTGAATGAGCAGTTCTTC.

The chain has TRBV11-2 and TRBJ1-2; a possible D gene is TRBD1 (6 bases). This CDR3 spans 14 amino acids. CDR1 and CDR2 (germline): SGHAT, FQNNGV. Trimming removed 7 bases at V and 4 bases at J, with 16 bases between. The CDR3 DNA reads TGTGCCAGCACCCCGGGGGGGGCCGGCTATGGCTACACCTTC. Residues: CASTPGGAGYGYTF.

This clone was observed a few times. The CDR3 nucleotides read TGTGCCAGTATCATCGGTTCGGGGAGCGGTGTATTTGGAAACACCATATATTTT. Encoded protein: CASIIGSGSGVFGNTIYF. The gene calls are TRBV19 and TRBJ1-3; D uncertain. Germline values: CDR1 LNHDA, CDR2 SQIVND (reference sequence). The CDR3 is 18 residues long. V lost 7 bases, J lost 3 bases, and 25 bases lay in between.

J is TRBJ2-1 and V is TRBV7-6, with 7 positions matching TRBD2. Germline CDR1 reads SGHVS; CDR2 reads FNYEAQ. This CDR3 spans 16 amino acids. V dropped 5 bases and J dropped 2; count of bases not matched to a gene: 9. CDR3 bases: TGTGCCAGCAGCATACAAGCGGGGTCAGCCTACAATGAGCAGTTCTTC. Translation: CASSIQAGSAYNEQFF.

The chain links TRBV6-6 to TRBJ2-1; 16 nucleotides line up with TRBD2. The ends lost 5 bases at V and 0 bases at J; junction bases unmatched: 7. CDR3 length: 19 amino acids. The germline CDR1 and CDR2 sequences are MNHNY and SVGAGI (reference sequence). For the CDR3, the DNA is TGTGCCAGCAGTCGGGGACTAGCGGGGGGGCGGAGCTCCTACAATGAGCAGTTCTTC. It encodes CASSRGLAGGRSSYNEQFF.

The chain combines TRBV6-2 or TRBV6-3 with TRBJ2-2, with D possibly being TRBD2 (6 bases). The CDR3 is 15 amino acids. Between the trimmed V and J ends, which lost 2 bases and 4 bases, there was a span of 11 bases. The V gene's germline CDR1 is MNHEY and CDR2 SVGEGT. This chain's CDR3 is CASSYVFGGTGELFF. CDR3 in DNA: TGTGCCAGCAGTTACGTCTTCGGGGGCACCGGGGAGCTGTTTTTT.

The rearrangement links TRBV28 to TRBJ1-6; D possibly corresponds to TRBD1 (5 bases). The CDR3 extends over 13 amino acids. Germline CDR1 reads MDHEN; CDR2 reads SYDVKM. With 7 bases removed from V and 10 bases from J, the gap between germline ends came to 14 bases. CDR3 region: CASNPGGRSPLHF. CDR3 coding DNA: TGTGCCAGCAACCCCGGGGGGAGGTCACCCCTCCACTTT.

The chain carries TRBV7-2 and TRBJ1-5; TRBD1 is a possible D gene (6 bases). CDR3 size: 18 residues. Trimming shortened V by 5 bases and J by 5 bases, and 25 bases separated the two germline ends. The germline gives CDR1 SGHTA, CDR2 FQGNSA. CDR3 sequence: CASSLEGGLTLPHQPQHF. For the CDR3, the DNA is TGTGCCAGCAGCCTAGAGGGGGGGCTCACGCTACCCCATCAGCCCCAGCATTTT. Full variable domain (outside the CDR3, taken from reference TRBV7-2 and TRBJ1-5): GAGVSQSPSNKVTEKGKDVELRCDPISGHTALYWYRQSLGQGLEFLIYFQGNSAPDKSGLPSDRFSAERTGGSVSTLTIQRTQQEDSAVYLCASSLEGGLTLPHQPQHFGDGTRLSIL.

The chain combines TRBV7-6 with TRBJ1-2; the match to TRBD1 covers 12 bases. Germline V CDR1 and CDR2: SGHVS, FNYEAQ. Losses at the gene ends were 5 bases for V and 4 bases for J; bases not matched to a gene: 5. The CDR3 has 15 residues. The CDR3 region has the DNA TGTGCCAGCAGCCCCGGGACAGGGGGCTTCTATGGCTACACCTTC. It yields the protein CASSPGTGGFYGYTF.

The chain combines TRBV18 with TRBJ1-1, with D uncertain. CDR1 is KGHSH, CDR2 LQKENI, per germline. Trimming left V 3 bases short and J 4 bases short, with 21 bases between. This CDR3 region has 17 residues. The DNA for the CDR3 is TGTGCCAGCTCACCCTTACCACTTGCCGATTCGGGCACTGAAGCTTTCTTT. This codes for CASSPLPLADSGTEAFF.

As DNA, the CDR3 is TGTGCCACCTCGAGGGGGCTGGCTGAAAAACTGTTTTTT. Encoded protein: CATSRGLAEKLFF. This chain connects TRBV6-5 to TRBJ1-4; 7 nucleotides align to TRBD1. The length of the CDR3 is 13 residues. With 10 bases clipped from V and 7 bases from J, the junction kept 9 bases outside the gene matches. Germline V gene lookup returns CDR1 MNHEY and CDR2 SVGAGI.

The chain employs TRBV29-1 and TRBJ2-2, with 9 bases identical to TRBD2. This CDR3 spans 15 amino acids. In germline, CDR1 is SQVTM, CDR2 ANQGSEA. V dropped 6 bases and J dropped 0; count of bases not matched to a gene: 5. In nucleotides, the CDR3 is TGCAGCGTCTCGACTAGCGGATCGAACACCGGGGAGCTGTTTTTT. It specifies CSVSTSGSNTGELFF.

This clone was counted a few times. The chain couples TRBV11-3 to TRBJ1-2; 12 nucleotides align to TRBD1. This CDR3 region has 16 residues. CDR1 SGHNT and CDR2 YENEEA come from the germline V gene. Unmatched junction bases numbered 5, after V lost 1 base and J lost 5 bases. As DNA, the CDR3 is TGTGCCAGCAGCTTAGCGGGGACAGGGGGCCGATATGGCTACACCTTC. It yields the protein CASSLAGTGGRYGYTF.

The V and J genes are TRBV6-5 and TRBJ1-2; weak D call: TRBD1 (5 bases). Germline V gives CDR1 MNHEY, CDR2 SVGAGI. The CDR3 is 12 amino acids. V was clipped by 5 bases and J by 6 bases, with 10 bases between them. The CDR3 region is CASSRSTDGYTF. CDR3 in DNA: TGTGCCAGCAGTCGTTCGACAGATGGCTACACCTTC.

The rearrangement joins TRBV11-2 to TRBJ1-2; D is possibly TRBD1 (6 bases). The CDR3 runs to 13 residues. The germline CDR1 and CDR2 sequences are SGHAT and FQNNGV. Trimming removed 2 bases at V and 8 bases at J, with 12 bases between. This CDR3 is CASSLLGARGYTF. The CDR3 DNA is TGTGCCAGCAGCTTACTGGGGGCGCGCGGCTACACCTTC.